The 23 T cell receptor beta chains below all came from one sample that was sequenced in a study of blood T cells in healthy people across ages. The second PCR ran roughly 6 to 12 cycles with a sample-barcoded 5' primer and J-beta primers. TCRdb re-called the 5' RACE reads through MiXCR, storing one row per CDR3 protein. The table records about 800,000 distinct CDR3 sequences, 46% of them present only once. Sequencing used blood. These receptors originate from a man at least 80 years old in good health.

This rearrangement joins TRBV7-9 to TRBJ1-1; possible D gene TRBD1, 5 bases. Germline V CDR1 and CDR2: SEHNR, FQNEAQ (reference sequence). Trimming took off 5 bases at V and 5 bases at J, with 21 bases between the two ends. CDR3 length: 16 amino acids. The CDR3 bases are TGTGCCAGCAGCCTAGATGGACTGCTGGGGGGGACTGAAGCTTTCTTT. Its protein is CASSLDGLLGGTEAFF.

This clonotype has more than one count but fewer than ten. This chain links TRBV7-2 with TRBJ2-7; D is perhaps TRBD2 (5 bases). This CDR3 is 15 amino acids long. V lost 5 bases to trimming and J lost 0 bases, with 14 bases between them. Per the germline V gene, CDR1 is SGHTA and CDR2 is FQGNSA. The DNA for the CDR3 is TGTGCCAGCAGCCCAAAGGGAGAGAGCTCCTACGAGCAGTACTTC. Encoded protein: CASSPKGESSYEQYF.

This chain uses TRBV18 with TRBJ1-1; no reliable D call. This CDR3 is built from 14 residues. Germline loops: CDR1 KGHSH, CDR2 LQKENI. With 3 bases removed from V and 3 bases from J, the gap between germline ends came to 11 bases. The CDR3 nucleotides read TGTGCCAGCTCACCGGAGGGTATGGACACTGAAGCTTTCTTT. It encodes CASSPEGMDTEAFF. Full variable domain (rest looked up from reference TRBV18 and TRBJ1-1): NAGVMQNPRHLVRRRGQEARLRCSPMKGHSHVYWYRQLPEEGLKFMVYLQKENIIDESGMPKERFSAEFPKEGPSILRIQQVVRGDSAAYFCASSPEGMDTEAFFGQGTRLTVV.

The sample holds many counts of this clonotype. The chain is built from TRBV4-2 and TRBJ2-5, with 10 bases lining up with TRBD2. The germline gives CDR1 LGHNA, CDR2 YNFKEQ. This CDR3 is 15 amino acids long. J was trimmed by 5 bases and V by 2 bases; bases with no gene match: 5. The CDR3 is CASSQNLAGDETQYF. CDR3 coding DNA: TGTGCCAGCAGCCAAAACCTAGCGGGAGATGAGACCCAGTACTTC.

The chain has TRBV20-1 and TRBJ2-6; TRBD1 is a possible D gene (6 bases). Trimming removed 5 bases at V and 0 bases at J, with 17 bases between. This CDR3 has 17 amino acids. The V gene's germline CDR1 is DFQATT and CDR2 SNEGSKA (reference sequence). Here the CDR3 reads CSARPAGASSGANVLTF. Here the CDR3 DNA reads TGCAGTGCTCGTCCGGCAGGGGCTAGCTCTGGGGCCAACGTCCTGACTTTC.

The chain joins TRBV6-2 or TRBV6-3 to TRBJ2-1; D may match TRBD1 or TRBD2 (5 bases each). Germline CDR1 and CDR2: MNHEY and SVGEGT. The germline V and J ends were trimmed by 8 bases and 13 bases, with 27 bases remaining between them. This CDR3 has 15 amino acids. CDR3 sequence reads: CASRAGTYTTEGQFF. The CDR3, as DNA: TGTGCCAGCCGCGCCGGGACCTATACCACCGAGGGACAGTTCTTC.

The genes are TRBV27 and TRBJ2-1, with 9 bases that match TRBD1. The CDR3 extends over 13 amino acids. Germline trimming cut 3 bases from V and 7 bases from J; bases unmatched to any gene: 1. Germline CDR1 and CDR2: MNHEY and SMNVEV (reference sequence). In nucleotides, the CDR3 is TGTGCCAGCAGTTTGGGGACAGGGAATGAGCAGTTCTTC. It is translated as CASSLGTGNEQFF.

This clonotype appeared a few times. The rearrangement links TRBV5-1 to TRBJ2-4; D may be TRBD1 (5 bases). The J call may not be correct, given that the DNA end is closer to TRBJ2-7. The CDR3 is 13 residues long. Germline V lookup: CDR1 SGHRS, CDR2 YFSETQ. The CDR3 loop is CASSLNRQSEQYF. In DNA, the CDR3 is TGCGCCAGCAGCTTGAACAGGCAGAGCGAGCAGTACTTC.

This clonotype was detected many times. This chain joins TRBV10-3 and TRBJ2-1; the match to TRBD2 covers 7 bases. The CDR3 extends over 12 amino acids. Unmatched junction bases numbered 2, after V lost 4 bases and J lost 8 bases. CDR1 is ENHRY and CDR2 is SYGVKD in the germline V gene. DNA of the CDR3: TGTGCCATCAGTGTGGGGGGGGATGAGCAGTTCTTC. It specifies CAISVGGDEQFF.

This clonotype has a handful of counts. The genes are TRBV7-2 and TRBJ2-1, with 13 positions matching TRBD2. This CDR3 spans 19 amino acids. The germline V gene encodes CDR1 SGHTA and CDR2 FQGNSA. With V trimmed by 0 bases and J by 0 bases, 5 bases remained unmatched. The CDR3, as DNA: TGTGCCAGCAGCTTAGCGGTACTAGCGGGAGGGGGCTCCTACAATGAGCAGTTCTTC. It specifies CASSLAVLAGGGSYNEQFF.

The CDR3 here is CSVSGSGVYNEQFF. CDR3 nucleotide sequence: TGCAGCGTCAGCGGGAGTGGGGTCTACAATGAGCAGTTCTTC. V gene TRBV29-1 combines with J gene TRBJ2-1; TRBD2 matches at 8 bases. This CDR3 has 14 residues. V was clipped by 6 bases and J by 3 bases; unmatched bases: 7. The germline gives CDR1 SQVTM, CDR2 ANQGSEA.

The chain couples TRBV7-9 to TRBJ2-1, with D perhaps matching TRBD2 (6 bases). This CDR3 is built from 14 residues. Germline assignment: CDR1 SEHNR and CDR2 FQNEAQ (reference sequence). Deletions cut 6 bases from V and 8 bases from J, with 17 bases between. The CDR3 protein is CASSRRRESDEQFF. CDR3 in DNA: TGTGCCAGCAGTAGAAGACGGGAGTCCGATGAGCAGTTCTTC.

The rearrangement joins TRBV20-1 to TRBJ2-3; 7 bases line up with TRBD2. CDR3 size: 15 residues. Unmatched junction bases numbered 15, after V lost 5 bases and J lost 7 bases. Germline V CDR1 and CDR2: DFQATT, SNEGSKA (reference sequence). Here the CDR3 reads CSAGRLAPEGNTQYF. CDR3 sequence (DNA): TGCAGTGCTGGCCGACTAGCCCCAGAGGGAAATACGCAGTATTTT.

The V gene is TRBV12-3 or TRBV12-4, the J gene TRBJ2-5, with D possibly TRBD2 on 5 matching bases. The CDR3 extends over 14 amino acids. The germline V and J ends were trimmed by 6 bases and 1 base, with 12 bases remaining between them. The CDR3 DNA follows: TGTGCCAGCAGCCAAGAGGGTTTCCAAGAGACCCAGTACTTC. It encodes CASSQEGFQETQYF.

This clonotype was seen a few times. The rearrangement uses TRBV15 and TRBJ1-5; TRBD1 aligns across 8 bases. The CDR3 runs 16 residues. The V gene end was trimmed by 3 bases and the J gene end by 1 base; junction bases not matched to a gene: 5. Per the germline V gene, CDR1 is LNHNV and CDR2 is YYDKDF (reference sequence). The CDR3 coding sequence is TGTGCCACCAGCAGGTTTACAGGGGGGAGCAATCAGCCCCAGCATTTT. It yields the protein CATSRFTGGSNQPQHF. The full variable domain, its missing parts supplied by reference TRBV15 and TRBJ1-5, is DAMVIQNPRYQVTQFGKPVTLSCSQTLNHNVMYWYQQKSSQAPKLLFHYYDKDFNNEADTPDNFQSRRPNTSFCFLDIRSPGLGDTAMYLCATSRFTGGSNQPQHFGDGTRLSIL.

The sample holds one count of this clonotype. The CDR3 protein is CASNGRLDQPQHF. As DNA, the CDR3 is TGTGCCAGCAATGGCCGGCTCGATCAGCCCCAGCATTTT. J is TRBJ1-5 and V is TRBV2; D gene unclear. The CDR3 has 13 amino acids. Trimming removed 7 bases from V and 5 bases from J, with 12 bases in between. Germline CDR1 is SNHLY and CDR2 is FYNNEI.

This clonotype has only a few counts. The chain links TRBV7-2 to TRBJ2-3, with D hard to call. V was shortened by 5 bases and J by 8 bases, with 8 bases between the two germline ends. The CDR3 extends over 11 amino acids. Germline lookup yields CDR1 SGHTA and CDR2 FQGNSA. The CDR3 DNA sequence: TGTGCCAGCAGCGCCCTAGGTACGCAGTATTTT. Protein: CASSALGTQYF.

The gene calls are TRBV5-1 and TRBJ2-5, with D possibly matching TRBD2 (6 bases). The V end was cut by 5 bases, the J end by 4 bases, with 21 bases between. CDR1 is SGHRS and CDR2 is YFSETQ in the germline V gene. The CDR3 loop spans 16 amino acids. The CDR3 spells CASSFGGPFGGETQYF. For the CDR3, the DNA is TGCGCCAGCAGTTTCGGCGGGCCTTTCGGGGGAGAGACCCAGTACTTC.

The gene calls are TRBV7-8 and TRBJ2-5; D call uncertain. CDR3 length: 14 residues. CDR1 and CDR2 (germline): SGHVS, FQNEAQ. V shed 1 base and J shed 11 bases, with 17 bases lying between them. CDR3: CASSLVGRSNEQYF. In nucleotides, the CDR3 is TGTGCCAGCAGCTTAGTAGGCAGGAGCAATGAGCAGTACTTC. Using reference TRBV7-8 and TRBJ2-5 for the parts outside the CDR3, the full variable domain is GAGVSQSPRYKVAKRGQDVALRCDPISGHVSLFWYQQALGQGPEFLTYFQNEAQLDKSGLPSDRFFAERPEGSVSTLKIQRTQQEDSAVYLCASSLVGRSNEQYFGPGTRLLVL.

The rearrangement uses TRBV6-5 and TRBJ2-5; tentatively, D is TRBD2 (6 bases). CDR1 and CDR2 (germline): MNHEY, SVGAGI. This CDR3 contains 15 residues. V lost 2 bases, J lost 2 bases, and 12 bases lay in between. Here the CDR3 reads CASSYGGKFQETQYF. The CDR3, as DNA: TGTGCCAGCAGTTACGGCGGGAAGTTTCAAGAGACCCAGTACTTC.

The rearrangement joins TRBV20-1 to TRBJ2-7; 13 bases fit TRBD2. There are 16 residues in the CDR3. Germline V gene sequence: CDR1 DFQATT, CDR2 SNEGSKA (reference sequence). With 0 bases clipped from V and 5 bases from J, the junction kept 7 bases outside the gene matches. CDR3 nucleotide sequence: TGCAGTGCTAGAGAGCAATTAGGACTAGCGGGAGACGAGCAGTACTTC. Translated: CSAREQLGLAGDEQYF.

Notes on this clonotype: At one end, the junction sequence differs from germline, possibly due to a read error. V gene TRBV28 combines with J gene TRBJ2-7, with D possibly being TRBD2 (6 bases). The J call may not be correct, given that the DNA end is closer to TRBJ2-5. The CDR3 spans 14 residues. Germline CDR1 MDHEN, CDR2 SYDVKM. In DNA, the CDR3 is TGTGCTAGCAGCTCTGACGGAGGGCGGGAGACCCAGTACTTC. Its translation: CASSSDGGRETQYF.

The chain uses TRBV29-1 and TRBJ2-7; 9 bases are shared with TRBD2. The CDR3 runs to 12 residues. The germline V gene encodes CDR1 SQVTM and CDR2 ANQGSEA. V lost 7 bases, J lost 5 bases, and 6 bases stayed unmatched. DNA for the CDR3: TGCAGCGCTATAGCGGGAGAGAACGAGCAGTACTTC. Translation gives CSAIAGENEQYF.